This entry lists 13 T cell receptor beta chains sequenced from one sample in a study of blood T cell repertoires in COVID-19. Sequencing used immunoSEQ multiplex PCR; TCRdb keeps in-frame clones, though not all of them. This repertoire shows roughly 50,000 clones, roughly four fifths found once; its top ten account for 7.3%. Sequenced sample: peripheral blood. The receptors derive from a man between 35 and 55 years old with acute or convalescent COVID-19.

This chain connects TRBV28 to TRBJ1-2; possible D gene TRBD1, 5 bases. The CDR3 consists of 14 residues. The V end lost 2 bases, the J end lost 8 bases, and 15 bases lay between the germline ends. Germline V gene sequence: CDR1 MDHEN, CDR2 SYDVKM. The CDR3 here is CASSLMGGDRGYTF. The CDR3 DNA follows: TGTGCCAGCAGTTTAATGGGGGGGGATCGCGGCTACACCTTC.

The chain joins TRBV7-6 to TRBJ1-6; D is possibly TRBD1 (5 bases). The CDR3 is 16 residues long. CDR1 is SGHVS, CDR2 FNYEAQ, per germline. The V gene lost 3 bases and the J gene lost 0 bases, with 9 bases spanning the gap. CDR3 sequence: CASSLQGSSYNSPLHF. The DNA for the CDR3 is TGTGCCAGCAGCTTGCAGGGAAGCTCCTATAATTCACCCCTCCACTTT.

The J gene is TRBJ1-2, the V gene TRBV6-1; the D is unclear. Germline V lookup: CDR1 MNHNS, CDR2 SASEGT. Trimming removed 3 bases from V and 0 bases from J, with 11 bases in between. The CDR3 runs 15 residues. CDR3 protein: CASSENREANYGYTF. CDR3 nucleotide sequence: TGTGCCAGCAGTGAGAATCGGGAAGCTAACTATGGCTACACCTTC.

The genes are TRBV15 and TRBJ2-3, with D maybe TRBD1 (6 bases). CDR1 is LNHNV and CDR2 is YYDKDF in the germline V gene (reference sequence). This CDR3 is built from 16 residues. V lost 0 bases to trimming and J lost 0 bases, with 10 bases between them. The CDR3 DNA reads TGTGCCACCAGCAGAGATTCGGGACACAGCACAGATACGCAGTATTTT. Translating it yields CATSRDSGHSTDTQYF.

The chain employs TRBV5-1 and TRBJ1-4, with 8 bases lining up with TRBD1. CDR3 length: 16 residues. In germline, CDR1 is SGHRS, CDR2 YFSETQ. Germline trimming cut 0 bases from V and 2 bases from J; bases unmatched to any gene: 3. The CDR3 loop is CASSLGRGLTNEKLFF. The CDR3, as DNA: TGCGCCAGCAGCTTGGGCAGGGGGCTTACTAATGAAAAACTGTTTTTT.

V is TRBV4-1 and J is TRBJ2-7; tentative D call: TRBD2 (5 bases). The germline CDR1 and CDR2 sequences are MGHRA and YSYEKL. This CDR3 contains 15 residues. The V end was cut by 4 bases, the J end by 1 base, with 14 bases between. This CDR3 reads CASSPRRGVSYEQYF. CDR3 bases: TGCGCCAGCAGCCCCCGCCGGGGAGTATCCTACGAGCAGTACTTC.

The chain couples TRBV11-2 to TRBJ1-6, with 10 bases that match TRBD1. After removal of 5 bases from V and 5 bases from J, the junction contained 3 bases not matched to a gene. The CDR3 totals 15 residues. Looked up from germline, CDR1 is SGHAT and CDR2 is FQNNGV. CDR3 residues: CASSRGTGDNSPLHF. The CDR3 nucleotides are TGTGCCAGCAGCAGGGGGACAGGGGATAATTCACCCCTCCACTTT.

The V and J genes are TRBV4-1 and TRBJ2-7; D not resolved. The V end was cut by 0 bases, the J end by 12 bases, with 18 bases between. The CDR3 totals 14 residues. Germline CDR1 is MGHRA and CDR2 is YSYEKL. In DNA, the CDR3 is TGCGCCAGCAGCCAAGAAACCAGACCGAGGTCGGTGTACTTC. It is translated as CASSQETRPRSVYF.

The CDR3 nucleotides are TGTGCCAGCAGTTTAGCGACAACTCTTAATCCACATGGCTACACCTTC. This translates into CASSLATTLNPHGYTF. This chain uses TRBV27 with TRBJ1-2; D not resolved. V was shortened by 2 bases and J by 6 bases, with 19 bases between the two germline ends. Germline assignment: CDR1 MNHEY and CDR2 SMNVEV (reference sequence). The CDR3 contains 16 residues.

CDR3 residues: CASSPTGRTYNEQFF. CDR3 DNA sequence: TGTGCCAGTAGTCCCACAGGACGTACCTACAATGAGCAGTTCTTC. This chain connects TRBV19 to TRBJ2-1; tentative D call: TRBD1 (5 bases). The CDR3 extends over 15 amino acids. Trimming left V 5 bases short and J 2 bases short, with 13 bases between. Germline CDR1 is LNHDA and CDR2 is SQIVND (reference sequence).

For the CDR3, the DNA is TGCGCCAGCAGCTTGGGCAACCAGGGCTCTGGGGCCAACGTCCTGACTTTC. This sequence encodes CASSLGNQGSGANVLTF. This chain uses TRBV5-1 with TRBJ2-6; tentative D call: TRBD1 (5 bases). Trimming cost V 0 bases and J 0 bases, with 10 bases left between them. Germline lookup yields CDR1 SGHRS and CDR2 YFSETQ. The CDR3 is 17 residues long.

The chain recombines TRBV5-5 with TRBJ1-1, with 9 bases matching TRBD1. The length of the CDR3 is 16 residues. The V gene end was trimmed by 4 bases and the J gene end by 0 bases; junction bases not matched to a gene: 7. The V gene's germline CDR1 is SGHKS and CDR2 YYEKEE (reference sequence). Here the CDR3 reads CASSTDRGWMNTEAFF. CDR3 DNA sequence: TGTGCCAGCAGCACGGACAGGGGATGGATGAACACTGAAGCTTTCTTT.

The chain has TRBV7-2 and TRBJ1-2; D possibly corresponds to TRBD1 (5 bases). V was shortened by 1 base and J by 3 bases, with 9 bases between the two germline ends. Germline-derived CDR1 and CDR2 are SGHTA and FQGNSA. CDR3 length equals 14 residues. The CDR3 bases are TGTGCCAGCAGCTTAGGACAGTTGGACTATGGCTACACCTTC. Amino acid sequence: CASSLGQLDYGYTF. Full variable domain (rest looked up from reference TRBV7-2 and TRBJ1-2): GAGVSQSPSNKVTEKGKDVELRCDPISGHTALYWYRQSLGQGLEFLIYFQGNSAPDKSGLPSDRFSAERTGGSVSTLTIQRTQQEDSAVYLCASSLGQLDYGYTFGSGTRLTVV.